This is a list of T cell receptor beta chains from one sample in a study of blood T cell repertoires in COVID-19. Measured with immunoSEQ multiplex PCR; TCRdb has only the in-frame clones, and not every one. The data contain 100,000 to 130,000 clones, roughly 84% of them singletons. Sequences were obtained from peripheral blood. The receptors shown here come from a human donor in a cohort sampled during active COVID-19. CDR3s include the opening cysteine and the closing phenylalanine or tryptophan. A D gene is named only where the DNA matches it firmly. Only some rows state a clone size, as once, few, many or a class for expanded clones.

DNA: TGTGCCAGCAGCTTAGAAGAAACTAGCGACACCGGGGAGCTGTTTTTT; CDR3: CASSLEETSDTGELFF; D: TRBD2; size: .; V: TRBV7-7; length: 16; J: TRBJ2-2
DNA: TGTGCCAGCAGATCTTCTTCTGGGGCCAACGTCCTGACTTTC; CDR3: CASRSSSGANVLTF; D: .; size: .; V: TRBV5-6; length: 14; J: TRBJ2-6
DNA: TGCGCCAGCAGCCAAGGGTTGCTATGGGTACGGAGGGCGTCAAAGGTGGACACTGAAGCTTTCTTT; CDR3: CASSQGLLWVRRASKVDTEAFF; D: .; size: .; V: TRBV4-3; length: 22; J: TRBJ1-1
DNA: TGCGCCAGCAGACCCTACTCCGGGACAGGATATGGCTACACCTTC; CDR3: CASRPYSGTGYGYTF; D: TRBD1; size: .; V: TRBV4-1; length: 15; J: TRBJ1-2
DNA: TGTGCCAGCAGTTTTGGAGGGTCCACCGGGGAGCTGTTTTTT; CDR3: CASSFGGSTGELFF; D: .; size: .; V: TRBV27; length: 14; J: TRBJ2-2
DNA: TGTGCCAGCTCTGTCTTAGCGGGAGTGAACAATGAGCAGTTCTTC; CDR3: CASSVLAGVNNEQFF; D: TRBD2; size: few; V: TRBV18; length: 15; J: TRBJ2-1
DNA: TGTGCCAGCAGCCCCGACGGACACCCCAGTGAAGCTTTCTTT; CDR3: CASSPDGHPSEAFF; D: .; size: .; V: TRBV7-2; length: 14; J: TRBJ1-1
DNA: TGTGCCAGCAGCCAAGACACCAGGGCAGAGACCCAGTACTTC; CDR3: CASSQDTRAETQYF; D: .; size: .; V: TRBV3-1/TRBV3-2; length: 14; J: TRBJ2-5
DNA: TGTGCCAGCAGCTCCCAGGGGGTTGAAGCTTTCTTT; CDR3: CASSSQGVEAFF; D: TRBD1; size: few; V: TRBV7-9; length: 12; J: TRBJ1-1
DNA: TGCGCCAGCAGCCAAGATGAGGGTCTAGCCAAAAACATTCAGTACTTC; CDR3: CASSQDEGLAKNIQYF; D: .; size: .; V: TRBV4-3; length: 16; J: TRBJ2-4
DNA: TGTGCCATCAGTGATGCGGGGGAGACCCAGTACTTC; CDR3: CAISDAGETQYF; D: .; size: .; V: TRBV10-3; length: 12; J: TRBJ2-5
DNA: TGTGCCAGCAGCTTAGGGCCGGGGGGGGATGGCTACACCTTC; CDR3: CASSLGPGGDGYTF; D: .; size: few; V: TRBV7-2; length: 14; J: TRBJ1-2
DNA: TGTGCCAGTAGTATTACAGGGGGCACCTCGTACGAGCAGTACTTC; CDR3: CASSITGGTSYEQYF; D: TRBD1; size: .; V: TRBV19; length: 15; J: TRBJ2-7
DNA: TGTGCCAGCAGCAACGGACAGGGGTACACAGATACGCAGTATTTT; CDR3: CASSNGQGYTDTQYF; D: TRBD1; size: .; V: TRBV7-3; length: 15; J: TRBJ2-3
DNA: TGTGCCAGCAGCGTAGAGCAGGGGGCGTGGGAGACCCAGTACTTC; CDR3: CASSVEQGAWETQYF; D: TRBD1; size: .; V: TRBV9; length: 15; J: TRBJ2-5
DNA: TGCGCCAGCAGCCAATGGACACCGAACACTGAAGCTTTCTTT; CDR3: CASSQWTPNTEAFF; D: .; size: .; V: TRBV5-1; length: 14; J: TRBJ1-1
DNA: TGTGCCAGCAGCCTTCGCGCAGGCCAAGAGACCCAGTACTTC; CDR3: CASSLRAGQETQYF; D: .; size: once; V: TRBV7-3; length: 14; J: TRBJ2-5
DNA: TGTGCCAGCAGTTCATTTAATTCACCCCTCCACTTT; CDR3: CASSSFNSPLHF; D: .; size: .; V: TRBV28; length: 12; J: TRBJ1-6
DNA: TGTGCCAGTAGTATACCCGGGAACAGCAATCAGCCCCAGCATTTT; CDR3: CASSIPGNSNQPQHF; D: .; size: .; V: TRBV19; length: 15; J: TRBJ1-5
DNA: TGTGCCAGCAGCCGTGACCGGGGAAATGAGCAGTTCTTC; CDR3: CASSRDRGNEQFF; D: .; size: .; V: TRBV7-2; length: 13; J: TRBJ2-1
DNA: TGCGCCAGCAGCGTGGCGCCCGGGGACTATGGCTACACCTTC; CDR3: CASSVAPGDYGYTF; D: .; size: .; V: TRBV5-1; length: 14; J: TRBJ1-2
DNA: TGTGCCACTTCGGTGAGCTCTGGAAACACCATATATTTT; CDR3: CATSVSSGNTIYF; D: .; size: .; V: TRBV19; length: 13; J: TRBJ1-3
DNA: TGTGCCAGCAGCCCTTTTCAGGGTACCTACAATGAGCAGTTCTTC; CDR3: CASSPFQGTYNEQFF; D: .; size: .; V: TRBV9; length: 15; J: TRBJ2-1
DNA: TGCGCCAGCAGCCAAGAGCGGGGAGGCTCCTACAATGAGCAGTTCTTC; CDR3: CASSQERGGSYNEQFF; D: .; size: once; V: TRBV4-3; length: 16; J: TRBJ2-1
DNA: TGTGCCAGCAGCCAAGGCCGAACAGGGTATCAGTACTTC; CDR3: CASSQGRTGYQYF; D: .; size: once; V: TRBV3-1/TRBV3-2; length: 13; J: TRBJ2-4
DNA: TGTGCCAGCAGTTTCCCGGGTATCAACACCGGGGAGCTGTTTTTT; CDR3: CASSFPGINTGELFF; D: .; size: .; V: TRBV27; length: 15; J: TRBJ2-2
DNA: TGTGCCAGCAGCAGACTAGCGGGAGGGAACAATGAGCAGTTCTTC; CDR3: CASSRLAGGNNEQFF; D: TRBD2; size: .; V: TRBV2; length: 15; J: TRBJ2-1
DNA: TGTGCCAGCAGTCAAACTAGCGGGAAGTCGATGAGGTACAATGAGCAGTTCTTC; CDR3: CASSQTSGKSMRYNEQFF; D: TRBD2; size: .; V: TRBV5-8; length: 18; J: TRBJ2-1
DNA: TGTACCAGCAGCCCCCAGGGGGCCCTCTCCTACAATGAGCAGTTCTTC; CDR3: CTSSPQGALSYNEQFF; D: TRBD1; size: .; V: TRBV9; length: 16; J: TRBJ2-1
DNA: TGTGCCAGCAGCTTAATCGGACAGACCGAGCAGTACTTC; CDR3: CASSLIGQTEQYF; D: .; size: .; V: TRBV7-3; length: 13; J: TRBJ2-7
DNA: TGTGCCAGCAGCTTAGTACAGGAAACCTACGAGCAGTACTTC; CDR3: CASSLVQETYEQYF; D: .; size: .; V: TRBV7-2; length: 14; J: TRBJ2-7
DNA: TGTGCCAGCAGTTATGCGGGCGGCCTAGCCAAAAACATTCAGTACTTC; CDR3: CASSYAGGLAKNIQYF; D: .; size: .; V: TRBV6-2/TRBV6-3; length: 16; J: TRBJ2-4
DNA: TGTGCCAGCATGACGTTTGGACAAATCAATCAGCCCCAGCATTTT; CDR3: CASMTFGQINQPQHF; D: .; size: .; V: TRBV28; length: 15; J: TRBJ1-5
DNA: TGTGCCAGCAGTTCCAGGGTTGTAATGACTGAAGCTTTCTTT; CDR3: CASSSRVVMTEAFF; D: .; size: .; V: TRBV2; length: 14; J: TRBJ1-1
DNA: TGTGCCAGCAGTGGCCAGCTAGCTAACTATGGCTACACCTTC; CDR3: CASSGQLANYGYTF; D: .; size: once; V: TRBV2; length: 14; J: TRBJ1-2
DNA: TGCGCCAGCAGCTCTAGTGGACAGGCCGCCAACGTCCTGACTTTC; CDR3: CASSSSGQAANVLTF; D: TRBD1; size: .; V: TRBV5-1; length: 15; J: TRBJ2-6
DNA: TGCAGTGCTAGTGGACTAGCGCCCACCGGGGAGCTGTTTTTT; CDR3: CSASGLAPTGELFF; D: TRBD2; size: .; V: TRBV20-1; length: 14; J: TRBJ2-2
DNA: TGTGCCAGTAGTATGGGCCTGGGTAGCAATCAGCCCCAGCATTTT; CDR3: CASSMGLGSNQPQHF; D: .; size: .; V: TRBV19; length: 15; J: TRBJ1-5
DNA: TGCGCCAGCACCTATCTCCCCGGGGAGCTGTTTTTT; CDR3: CASTYLPGELFF; D: .; size: .; V: TRBV5-1; length: 12; J: TRBJ2-2
DNA: TGCGCCAGCAGCTTGGACGTAGCGGGAGAGGGGGTTTCCTACAATGAGCAGTTCTTC; CDR3: CASSLDVAGEGVSYNEQFF; D: TRBD2; size: .; V: TRBV5-1; length: 19; J: TRBJ2-1
DNA: TGTGCCAGCAGCCCTCAGGGAAAGACGCAGTATTTT; CDR3: CASSPQGKTQYF; D: .; size: .; V: TRBV7-6; length: 12; J: TRBJ2-3
DNA: TGTGCCAGCAGCCTGCACGGGACAGAGAACACTGAAGCTTTCTTT; CDR3: CASSLHGTENTEAFF; D: TRBD1; size: .; V: TRBV3-1/TRBV3-2; length: 15; J: TRBJ1-1
DNA: TGTGCCAGCAGCCAACAGGGGGCTATCACTAATGAAAAACTGTTTTTT; CDR3: CASSQQGAITNEKLFF; D: TRBD1; size: .; V: TRBV3-1/TRBV3-2; length: 16; J: TRBJ1-4
DNA: TGTGCCAGCAGCTTCCCGGGACTAGTGGAGACCCAGTACTTC; CDR3: CASSFPGLVETQYF; D: TRBD2; size: .; V: TRBV7-2; length: 14; J: TRBJ2-5
DNA: TGCGCCAGCAGCTCGATGGGCAGTGACCCATCCGGAAACACCATATATTTT; CDR3: CASSSMGSDPSGNTIYF; D: .; size: .; V: TRBV5-1; length: 17; J: TRBJ1-3